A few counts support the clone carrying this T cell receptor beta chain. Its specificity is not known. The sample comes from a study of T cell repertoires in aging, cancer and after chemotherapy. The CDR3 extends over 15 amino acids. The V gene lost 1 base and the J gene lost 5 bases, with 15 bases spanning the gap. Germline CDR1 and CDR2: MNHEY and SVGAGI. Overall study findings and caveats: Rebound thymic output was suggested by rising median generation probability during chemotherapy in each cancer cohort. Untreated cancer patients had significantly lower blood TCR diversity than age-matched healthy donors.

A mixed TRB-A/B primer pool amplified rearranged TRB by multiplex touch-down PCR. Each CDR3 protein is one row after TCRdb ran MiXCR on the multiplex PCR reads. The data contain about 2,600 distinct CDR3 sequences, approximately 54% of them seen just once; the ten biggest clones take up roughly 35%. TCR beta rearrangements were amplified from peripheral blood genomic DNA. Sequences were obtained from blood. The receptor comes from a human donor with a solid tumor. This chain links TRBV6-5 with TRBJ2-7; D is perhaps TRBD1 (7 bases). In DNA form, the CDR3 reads TGTGCCAGCAGTTACTGGGGGGACAGTTCAGACGAGCAGTACTTC. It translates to CASSYWGDSSDEQYF.